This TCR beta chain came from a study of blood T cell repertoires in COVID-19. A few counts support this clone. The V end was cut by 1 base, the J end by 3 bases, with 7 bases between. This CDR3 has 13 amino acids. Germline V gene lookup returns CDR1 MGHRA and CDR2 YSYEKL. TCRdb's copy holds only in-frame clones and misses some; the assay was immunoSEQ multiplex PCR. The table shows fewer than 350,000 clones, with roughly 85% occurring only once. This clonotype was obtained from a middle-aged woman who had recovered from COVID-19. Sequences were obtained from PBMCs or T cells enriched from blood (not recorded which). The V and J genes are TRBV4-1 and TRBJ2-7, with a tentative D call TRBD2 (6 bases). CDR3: CASSQGGGYEQYF. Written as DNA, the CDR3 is TGCGCCAGCAGCCAAGGGGGAGGCTACGAGCAGTACTTC.